A selection of T cell receptor beta chains follows, all from one sample in a study of regulatory T cells in long-lasting Graves disease. MiXCR was run by TCRdb on the multiplex PCR reads, yielding one entry per CDR3 protein. Among about 470,000 distinct CDR3 sequences, 20% to 25% were seen once, and the ten largest hold 7% to 9%. Sequenced here: peripheral blood mononuclear cells (PBMCs), sampled when the disease was refractory, from a patient treated with antithyroid drugs. The receptors were gathered from a female donor with Graves disease. CDR3s include the opening cysteine and the closing phenylalanine or tryptophan. A D gene is named only where the DNA matches it firmly. Clone size is stated in some rows and not others, as once, few, many or a class when expanded.

TRBV6-5	-	TRBJ1-5	-	TGTGCCAGCAGTTATAAGCCAGTCGGAAGTCAGCCCCAGCATTTT	CASSYKPVGSQPQHF
TRBV29-1	-	TRBJ2-7	-	TGCAGCGCTGAGGTCAGGGGACCTCTCTACGAGCAGTACTTC	CSAEVRGPLYEQYF
TRBV28	many	TRBJ2-5	TRBD2	TGTGCCAGCAGATCAGCGGGGGAGACCCAGTACTTC	CASRSAGETQYF
TRBV5-1	few	TRBJ1-4	-	TGCGCCAGCAGCGTTGGTGGCCCAGGAGCTAATGAAAAACTGTTTTTT	CASSVGGPGANEKLFF
TRBV5-1	few	TRBJ1-1	-	TGCGCCAGCAGCTTGCTAGTTTCCGGGGGTCTCAACACTGAAGCTTTCTTT	CASSLLVSGGLNTEAFF
TRBV2	few	TRBJ2-2	TRBD1	TGTGCCAGCAGGGACAGGCCGAACACCGGGGAGCTGTTTTTT	CASRDRPNTGELFF
TRBV10-3	-	TRBJ1-1	-	TGTGCCATCAGTGAGGAGAACCCCCGGTTCACTGAAGCTTTCTTT	CAISEENPRFTEAFF
TRBV27	-	TRBJ1-2	-	TGTGCCAGCAGCCCCGCGGAGTACGACTATGGCTACACCTTC	CASSPAEYDYGYTF
TRBV28	-	TRBJ2-6	-	TGTGCCAGCACCGCTGGGGCCAACGTCCTGACTTTC	CASTAGANVLTF
TRBV9	-	TRBJ2-7	TRBD1	TGTGCCAGCAGCGTAGGGATGACAGGGCCCTACGAGCAGTACTTC	CASSVGMTGPYEQYF
TRBV28	many	TRBJ2-7	-	TGTGCCAGCAGTTTAGTGCACCGGACCTACGAGCAGTACTTC	CASSLVHRTYEQYF
TRBV7-2	few	TRBJ2-7	-	TGTGCCAGCAGCTTCGAGGTGGTCGAGCAGTACTTC	CASSFEVVEQYF
TRBV7-9	few	TRBJ2-7	TRBD2	TGTGCCAGCACCTCGAATAGCGGGATCGACGAGCAGTACTTC	CASTSNSGIDEQYF
TRBV9	-	TRBJ2-2	-	TGTGCCAGCAGCCCTTACGGTCCCAACACCGGGGAGCTGTTTTTT	CASSPYGPNTGELFF
TRBV5-1	-	TRBJ2-6	-	TGCGCCAGCAGCTCAGGTTCTTCTGGGGCCAACGTCCTGACTTTC	CASSSGSSGANVLTF
TRBV6-1	-	TRBJ1-5	TRBD1	TGTGCCAGCAGCACCACAGGGGGCGGGCAGCCCCAGCATTTT	CASSTTGGGQPQHF
TRBV12-5	-	TRBJ1-1	TRBD1	TGTGCTAGTGGTTTGGTACTAGGGGGCCCGGGCACTGAAGCTTTCTTT	CASGLVLGGPGTEAFF
TRBV2	many	TRBJ2-4	-	TGTGCCAGCAGGGCCTGGGGCAAAAACATTCAGTACTTC	CASRAWGKNIQYF